This is a list of T cell receptor beta chains from one sample in a study of blood T cell repertoires in COVID-19. Some clones are missing from TCRdb's copy, which holds only in-frame ones; the method was immunoSEQ multiplex PCR. The table includes about 120,000 clones, about four fifths detected once. Input material: peripheral blood. Receptors originate from a man in his 70s with acute or convalescent COVID-19. Each CDR3 is given with its conserved first and last residue. A D gene is named only where the DNA matches it firmly. The size field is filled for only some rows; it gives once, few, many or a size class.

d_gene: .
abundance: .
j_gene: TRBJ1-6
v_gene: TRBV5-1
CDR3aa: CASSLEGREGALGNSPLHF
CDR3nt: TGCGCCAGCAGCTTGGAAGGCAGGGAAGGAGCTTTAGGTAATTCACCCCTCCACTTT

d_gene: TRBD1
abundance: .
j_gene: TRBJ2-7
v_gene: TRBV5-1
CDR3aa: CASTTGTGSDEQYF
CDR3nt: TGCGCCAGCACCACCGGGACAGGGAGTGACGAGCAGTACTTC

d_gene: TRBD1
abundance: .
j_gene: TRBJ1-5
v_gene: TRBV7-9
CDR3aa: CASSAGGYSNQPQHF
CDR3nt: TGTGCCAGCAGCGCAGGGGGCTATAGCAATCAGCCCCAGCATTTT

d_gene: .
abundance: .
j_gene: TRBJ2-7
v_gene: TRBV4-2
CDR3aa: CASSQAGFEQYF
CDR3nt: TGTGCCAGCAGCCAAGCAGGGTTCGAGCAGTACTTC

d_gene: .
abundance: few
j_gene: TRBJ1-5
v_gene: TRBV19
CDR3aa: CASSIGPGPQPQHF
CDR3nt: TGTGCCAGTAGTATAGGGCCAGGCCCTCAGCCCCAGCATTTT

d_gene: .
abundance: .
j_gene: TRBJ2-3
v_gene: TRBV2
CDR3aa: CASSEALVSTDTQYF
CDR3nt: TGTGCCAGCAGTGAAGCACTAGTTAGCACAGATACGCAGTATTTT

d_gene: TRBD1
abundance: few
j_gene: TRBJ1-1
v_gene: TRBV27
CDR3aa: CASSFWDRRNTEAFF
CDR3nt: TGTGCCAGCAGTTTCTGGGACAGGAGAAACACTGAAGCTTTCTTT

d_gene: .
abundance: .
j_gene: TRBJ2-3
v_gene: TRBV28
CDR3aa: CASGPHTDTQYF
CDR3nt: TGTGCCAGCGGGCCCCACACAGATACGCAGTATTTT

d_gene: .
abundance: .
j_gene: TRBJ1-4
v_gene: TRBV7-2
CDR3aa: CASSLVGVGGATNEKLFF
CDR3nt: TGTGCCAGCAGCTTAGTGGGGGTAGGGGGAGCAACTAATGAAAAACTGTTTTTT

d_gene: .
abundance: .
j_gene: TRBJ2-5
v_gene: TRBV7-3
CDR3aa: CASSLTPLDSHQETQYF
CDR3nt: TGTGCCAGCAGCTTAACGCCCCTGGACAGTCACCAAGAGACCCAGTACTTC

d_gene: TRBD1
abundance: once
j_gene: TRBJ1-2
v_gene: TRBV5-1
CDR3aa: CASSGQGETGGYTF
CDR3nt: TGCGCCAGCAGCGGTCAGGGGGAAACGGGAGGCTACACCTTC

d_gene: TRBD2
abundance: .
j_gene: TRBJ2-3
v_gene: TRBV6-5
CDR3aa: CASSYGRGSTDTQYF
CDR3nt: TGTGCCAGCAGTTACGGGCGGGGGAGCACAGATACGCAGTATTTT

d_gene: TRBD1
abundance: .
j_gene: TRBJ2-2
v_gene: TRBV24-1
CDR3aa: CATSDLPWRQGATGELFF
CDR3nt: TGTGCCACCAGTGATCTCCCCTGGAGGCAGGGGGCCACCGGGGAGCTGTTTTTT

d_gene: TRBD2
abundance: many
j_gene: TRBJ2-7
v_gene: TRBV4-1
CDR3aa: CASSQGPFGGDTYEQYF
CDR3nt: TGCGCCAGCAGCCAAGGACCCTTCGGGGGGGACACCTACGAGCAGTACTTC

d_gene: TRBD2
abundance: .
j_gene: TRBJ2-5
v_gene: TRBV7-2
CDR3aa: CASSGTSGALETQYF
CDR3nt: TGTGCCAGCAGCGGGACTAGCGGGGCTTTAGAGACCCAGTACTTC

d_gene: TRBD2
abundance: once
j_gene: TRBJ2-5
v_gene: TRBV3-1/TRBV3-2
CDR3aa: CASSGRTSGQETQYF
CDR3nt: TGTGCCAGCAGCGGACGGACTAGCGGCCAAGAGACCCAGTACTTC

d_gene: .
abundance: .
j_gene: TRBJ1-2
v_gene: TRBV5-1
CDR3aa: CASSSEAQGYGYTF
CDR3nt: TGCGCCAGCAGCAGCGAGGCGCAAGGCTATGGCTACACCTTC

d_gene: .
abundance: .
j_gene: TRBJ1-1
v_gene: TRBV25-1
CDR3aa: CASSLLNTEAFF
CDR3nt: TGTGCCAGCTCTCTTTTGAACACTGAAGCTTTCTTT

d_gene: TRBD1
abundance: .
j_gene: TRBJ2-1
v_gene: TRBV7-7
CDR3aa: CASSLGTGYNEQFF
CDR3nt: TGTGCCAGCAGCTTAGGGACAGGGTACAATGAGCAGTTCTTC

d_gene: .
abundance: .
j_gene: TRBJ2-7
v_gene: TRBV9
CDR3aa: CASSVGGLAGSHYEQYF
CDR3nt: TGTGCCAGCAGCGTAGGGGGCCTCGCCGGGAGCCACTACGAGCAGTACTTC

d_gene: TRBD2
abundance: .
j_gene: TRBJ2-5
v_gene: TRBV14
CDR3aa: CASSQDLGRGGVETQYF
CDR3nt: TGTGCCAGCAGCCAAGATCTCGGGCGGGGGGGCGTTGAGACCCAGTACTTC